This T cell receptor beta chain was captured by sequencing in a study of T cell changes during pregnancy in multiple sclerosis (dated by TCRdb to between 2019 and 2020). About the investigation overall: The study looked at changes in the T cell repertoire across pregnancy in women with multiple sclerosis.

The CDR3 sequence holds 16 residues, the cysteine and phenylalanine included. Only the CDR3 part of the read is kept: 48 bases, read in frame from the first base. For CDR1 and CDR2, the germline V gene lists SGDLS and YYNGEE. V trim: 7 bases; J trim: 4 bases; unmatched bases: 5. Preparation of the library involved the immunoSEQ multiplex PCR assay. In TCRdb, the immuneACCESS table is reduced to in-frame sequences with V and J assigned. These tables do not hold every clone; where another copy was compared, an unresolved V gene accounts for under half, and the others remain unexplained. Recorded for this sample are 40,000 to 60,000 clones; 92% of them occurred a single time. The top ten constitute around 0.49% of the sample. Concerning this clone itself: There is no known antigen for this receptor. Base qualities are not provided; no much larger clone lies one nucleotide away.

This clonotype originated in a female donor with multiple sclerosis, enrolled in a pregnancy study. The chain employs TRBV9 and TRBJ2-1; 16 of the junction bases match TRBD2. This sample comprised CD4+ T cells from peripheral blood mononuclear cells, obtained in the third trimester of pregnancy. The CDR3 amino acid sequence is: CASGTSGGGNYNEQFF. Here is the DNA: TGTGCCAGCGGGACTAGCGGGGGGGGAAATTACAATGAGCAGTTCTTC.